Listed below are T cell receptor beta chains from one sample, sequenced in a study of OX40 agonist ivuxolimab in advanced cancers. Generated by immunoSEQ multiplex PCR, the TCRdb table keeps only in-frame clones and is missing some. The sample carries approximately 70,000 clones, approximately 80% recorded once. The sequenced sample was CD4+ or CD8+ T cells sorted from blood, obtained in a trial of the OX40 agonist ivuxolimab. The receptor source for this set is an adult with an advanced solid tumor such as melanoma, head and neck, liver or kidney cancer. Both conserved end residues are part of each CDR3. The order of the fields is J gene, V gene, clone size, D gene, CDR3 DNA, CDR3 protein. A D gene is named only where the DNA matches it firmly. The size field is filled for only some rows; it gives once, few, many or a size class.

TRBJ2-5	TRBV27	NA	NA	TGTGCCAGCAGTTTACGATACTCGAGGAGGGAACAAGAGACCCAGTACTTC	CASSLRYSRREQETQYF
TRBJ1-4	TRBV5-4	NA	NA	TGTGCCAGCAGCCCGGGACGTTCTAATGAAAAACTGTTTTTT	CASSPGRSNEKLFF
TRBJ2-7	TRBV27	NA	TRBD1	TGTGCCAGCAGCGCACAGGGGTTTGGCGAGCAGTACTTC	CASSAQGFGEQYF
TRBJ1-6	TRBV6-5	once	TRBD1	TGTGCCAGCAGTTACGGACAGGGAGCGAATTCACCCCTCCACTTT	CASSYGQGANSPLHF
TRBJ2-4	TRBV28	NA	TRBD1	TGTGCCAGCAGTCGGACAGGGGGTAACTCTGGCATTCAGTACTTC	CASSRTGGNSGIQYF
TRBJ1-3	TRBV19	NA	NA	TGTGCCAGTAGTGTACCGGGACAACGCTCTGGAAACACCATATATTTT	CASSVPGQRSGNTIYF
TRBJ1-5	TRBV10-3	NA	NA	TGTGCCATCAGTGAGTCCGGGAGGGGGGGCAATCAGCCCCAGCATTTT	CAISESGRGGNQPQHF
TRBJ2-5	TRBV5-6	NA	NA	TGTGCCAGCAGCCCTCTCGATGCGGAACGGAAGACCCAGTACTTC	CASSPLDAERKTQYF
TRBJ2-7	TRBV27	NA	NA	TGTGCCAGCAGTTTATCTAGCACAGGGCTATCCTACGAGCAGTACTTC	CASSLSSTGLSYEQYF
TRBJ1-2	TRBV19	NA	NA	TGTGCCAGTAACGAGCCCACAGGGAACTATGGCTACACCTTC	CASNEPTGNYGYTF
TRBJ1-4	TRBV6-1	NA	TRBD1	TGTGCCCTTTCCGGACAGGGAGGTGAAAAACTGTTTTTT	CALSGQGGEKLFF
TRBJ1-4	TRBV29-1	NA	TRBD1	TGCAGCGTTGAGGAGGGGGCTAACGAAAAACTGTTTTTT	CSVEEGANEKLFF
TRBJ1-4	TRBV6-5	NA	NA	TGTGCCAGCAGTTACCTTAAGGGGTCGAATGAAAAACTGTTTTTT	CASSYLKGSNEKLFF
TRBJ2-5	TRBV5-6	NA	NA	TGTGCCAGCAGCGAATCCGGGACAGAGACCCAGTACTTC	CASSESGTETQYF
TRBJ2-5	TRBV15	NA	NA	TGTGCCACCAGCAGAGTTGCAAAGGAGACCCAGTACTTC	CATSRVAKETQYF
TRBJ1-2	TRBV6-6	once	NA	TGTGCCAGCAATCCCCGCGGGACCGTCCCTGGCTACACCTTC	CASNPRGTVPGYTF
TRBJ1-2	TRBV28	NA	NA	TGTGCCAGCAGTCCTACAGGGCAAGGCTACACCTTC	CASSPTGQGYTF
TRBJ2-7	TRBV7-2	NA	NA	TGTGCCAGCAGCCCCGAAGTGCTTGTAAGGTACGAGCAGTACTTC	CASSPEVLVRYEQYF
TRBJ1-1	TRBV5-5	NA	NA	TGTGCCAGCAGCCCCGGACAGCGGGAAACTGAAGCTTTCTTT	CASSPGQRETEAFF
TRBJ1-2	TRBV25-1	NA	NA	TGTGCCAGCAGTGCAGGGACAACCGCCTATGGCTACACCTTC	CASSAGTTAYGYTF
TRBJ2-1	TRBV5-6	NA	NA	TGTGCCAGCAGCAAACAGGGCCTAAACTACAATGAGCAGTTCTTC	CASSKQGLNYNEQFF
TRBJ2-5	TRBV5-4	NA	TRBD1	TGTGCCAGCAGCTTGGGTACAGGGGGCGCCGGCGGGGGGACCCAGTACTTC	CASSLGTGGAGGGTQYF
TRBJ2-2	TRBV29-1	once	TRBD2	TGCAGCGCAACTAGCGGGGGGCCCACCGGGGAGCTGTTTTTT	CSATSGGPTGELFF
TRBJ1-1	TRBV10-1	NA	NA	TGCGCCAGCAGTGCTGTACAGGGAGGCACTGAAGCTTTCTTT	CASSAVQGGTEAFF
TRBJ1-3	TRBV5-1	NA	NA	TGCGCCAGCAGCCCCGAGGGGGGTTCTGGAAACACCATATATTTT	CASSPEGGSGNTIYF
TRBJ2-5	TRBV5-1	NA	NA	TGCGCCAGCAGGCGTGACCAAGAGACCCAGTACTTC	CASRRDQETQYF
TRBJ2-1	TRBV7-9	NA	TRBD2	TGTGCCAGCAGCTTAACTCCCCTACGCGGGGGGCCCAATTACAATGAGCAGTTCTTC	CASSLTPLRGGPNYNEQFF
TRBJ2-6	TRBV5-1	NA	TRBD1	TGCGCCAGCAGCTTGGCCGGGACAGGCTCTGGGGCCAACGTCCTGACTTTC	CASSLAGTGSGANVLTF
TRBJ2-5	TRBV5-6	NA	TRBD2	TGTGCCAGCAGCTTGGGTCCTCGGGGGGAAGAGACCCAGTACTTC	CASSLGPRGEETQYF
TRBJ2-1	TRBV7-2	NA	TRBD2	TGTGCCAGCAGCTCGGAGCGGGGGGGCTCCTACAATGAGCAGTTCTTC	CASSSERGGSYNEQFF
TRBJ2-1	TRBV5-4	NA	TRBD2	TGTGCCAGCAGCTTTCCGTCGGGCGGGGGGGAGTTCTTC	CASSFPSGGGEFF
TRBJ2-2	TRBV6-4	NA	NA	TGTGCCAGCATGGCCGAGAGTAGTAGCGGGGAGCTGTTTTTT	CASMAESSSGELFF
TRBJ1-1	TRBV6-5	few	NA	TGTGCCAGCACTAGGGGGGGGGCGCAAACTGAAGCTTTCTTT	CASTRGGAQTEAFF
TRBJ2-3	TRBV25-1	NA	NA	TGTGCCAGCGGGACTTTTAATACGCAGTATTTT	CASGTFNTQYF
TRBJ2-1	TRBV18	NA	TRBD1	TGTGCCAGCTCACCACTCGGGACAGGGTCGGATGAGCAGTTCTTC	CASSPLGTGSDEQFF
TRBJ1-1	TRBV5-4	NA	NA	TGTGCCAGCAGCTTGGTGATAGATAAGGGCGATGAAGCTTTCTTT	CASSLVIDKGDEAFF
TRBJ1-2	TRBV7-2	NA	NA	TGTGCCAGCAGCTTATATGGTTTAGGAGGCTACACCTTC	CASSLYGLGGYTF
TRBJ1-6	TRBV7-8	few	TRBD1	TGTGCCAGCAGCTTATCGCAGGGGGCATCGCCCCTCCACTTT	CASSLSQGASPLHF
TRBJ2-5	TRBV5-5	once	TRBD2	TGTGCCAGCAGCTTGGTGGCTAGCGGGGGGGCATCAGAGACCCAGTACTTC	CASSLVASGGASETQYF
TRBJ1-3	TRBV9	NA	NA	TGTGCCAGCAGCCCCGATAACTCTGGAAACACCATATATTTT	CASSPDNSGNTIYF
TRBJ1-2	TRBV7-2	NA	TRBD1	TGTGCCAGCAGCTTAGGGACAGGGCACCTGGATGGCTACACCTTC	CASSLGTGHLDGYTF
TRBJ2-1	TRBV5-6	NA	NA	TGTGCCAGCAGCTTGGTGGGACCAAACAATGAGCAGTTCTTC	CASSLVGPNNEQFF